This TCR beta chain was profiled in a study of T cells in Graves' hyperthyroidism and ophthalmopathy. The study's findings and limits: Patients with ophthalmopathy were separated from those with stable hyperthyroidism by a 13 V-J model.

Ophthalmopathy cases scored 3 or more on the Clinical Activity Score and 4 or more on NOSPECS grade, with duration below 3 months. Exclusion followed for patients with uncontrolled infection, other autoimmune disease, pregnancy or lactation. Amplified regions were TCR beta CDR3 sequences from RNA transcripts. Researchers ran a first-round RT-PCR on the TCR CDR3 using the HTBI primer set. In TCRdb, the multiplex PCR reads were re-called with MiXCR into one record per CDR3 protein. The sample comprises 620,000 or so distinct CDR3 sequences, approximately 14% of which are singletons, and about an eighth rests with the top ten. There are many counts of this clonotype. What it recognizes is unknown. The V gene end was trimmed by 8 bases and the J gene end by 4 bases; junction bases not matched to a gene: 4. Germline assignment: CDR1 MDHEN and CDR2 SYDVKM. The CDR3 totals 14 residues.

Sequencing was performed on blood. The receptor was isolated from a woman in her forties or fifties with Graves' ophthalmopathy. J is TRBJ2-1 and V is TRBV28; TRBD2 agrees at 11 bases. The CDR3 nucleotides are TGTGCCAGCGGAACTAGCGGGAGATACAATGAGCAGTTCTTC. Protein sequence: CASGTSGRYNEQFF.